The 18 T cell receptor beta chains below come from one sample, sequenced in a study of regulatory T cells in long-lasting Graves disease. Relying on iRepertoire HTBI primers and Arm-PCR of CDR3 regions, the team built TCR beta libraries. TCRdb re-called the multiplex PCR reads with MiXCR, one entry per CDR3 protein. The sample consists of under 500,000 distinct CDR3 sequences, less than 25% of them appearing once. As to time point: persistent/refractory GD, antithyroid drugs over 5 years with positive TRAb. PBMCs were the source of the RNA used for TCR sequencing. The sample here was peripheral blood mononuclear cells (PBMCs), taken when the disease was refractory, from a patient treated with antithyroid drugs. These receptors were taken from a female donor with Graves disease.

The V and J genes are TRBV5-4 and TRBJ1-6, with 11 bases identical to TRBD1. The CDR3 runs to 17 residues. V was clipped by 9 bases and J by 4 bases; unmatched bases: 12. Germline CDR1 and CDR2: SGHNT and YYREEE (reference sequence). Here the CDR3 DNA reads TGTGCCACCTTTGGGACAGGGGGAGGCGGGTATAATTCACCCCTCCACTTT. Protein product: CATFGTGGGGYNSPLHF.

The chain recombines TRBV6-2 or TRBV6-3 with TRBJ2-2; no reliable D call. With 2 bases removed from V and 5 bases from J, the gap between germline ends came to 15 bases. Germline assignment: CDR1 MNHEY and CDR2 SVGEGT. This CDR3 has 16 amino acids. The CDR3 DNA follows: TGTGCCAGCAGTTACCTTGCGGCCCGAGGTACCGGGGAGCTGTTTTTT. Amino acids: CASSYLAARGTGELFF.

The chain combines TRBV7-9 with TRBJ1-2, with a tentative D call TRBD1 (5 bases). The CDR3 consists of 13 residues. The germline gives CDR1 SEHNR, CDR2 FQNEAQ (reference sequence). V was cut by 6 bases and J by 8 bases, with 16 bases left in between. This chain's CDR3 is CASSRDYSEGYTF. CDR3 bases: TGTGCCAGCAGTCGGGACTATTCGGAGGGCTACACCTTC.

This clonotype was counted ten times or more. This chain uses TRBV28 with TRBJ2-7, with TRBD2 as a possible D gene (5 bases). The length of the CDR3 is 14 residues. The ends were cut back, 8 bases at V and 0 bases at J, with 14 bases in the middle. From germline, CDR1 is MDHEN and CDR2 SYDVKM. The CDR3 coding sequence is TGTGCCAGCCTAGGACGGGGAAGCTCCTACGAGCAGTACTTC. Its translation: CASLGRGSSYEQYF.

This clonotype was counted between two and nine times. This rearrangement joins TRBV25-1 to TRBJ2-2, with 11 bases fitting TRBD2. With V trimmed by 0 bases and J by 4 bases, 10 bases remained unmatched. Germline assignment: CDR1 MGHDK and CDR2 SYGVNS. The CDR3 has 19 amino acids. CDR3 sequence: CASSEYRTSGSGLTGELFF. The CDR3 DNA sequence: TGTGCCAGCAGTGAATACAGAACTAGCGGGAGTGGACTCACCGGGGAGCTGTTTTTT.

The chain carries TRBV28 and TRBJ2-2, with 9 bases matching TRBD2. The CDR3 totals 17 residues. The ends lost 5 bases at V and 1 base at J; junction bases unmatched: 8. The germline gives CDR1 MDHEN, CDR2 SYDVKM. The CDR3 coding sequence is TGTGCCAGCAGTCATCCGGGACTAGCATTGAACACCGGGGAGCTGTTTTTT. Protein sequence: CASSHPGLALNTGELFF.

The CDR3: CASSLGTSGRSRQGTGELFF. As DNA, the CDR3 is TGTGCCAGCAGCTTAGGGACTAGCGGGAGGTCTCGTCAGGGCACCGGGGAGCTGTTTTTT. The rearrangement uses TRBV7-6 and TRBJ2-2; 14 bases match TRBD2. CDR3 length: 20 residues. Per germline, CDR1 SGHVS and CDR2 FNYEAQ. V shed 1 base, J shed 4 bases, and the junction held 11 bases outside the gene matches.

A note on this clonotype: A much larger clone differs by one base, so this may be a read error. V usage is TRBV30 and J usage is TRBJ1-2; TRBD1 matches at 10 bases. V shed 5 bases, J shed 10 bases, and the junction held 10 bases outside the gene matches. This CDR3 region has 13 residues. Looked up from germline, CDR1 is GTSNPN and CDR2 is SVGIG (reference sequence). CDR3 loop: CAWSGQGWNDYTF. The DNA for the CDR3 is TGTGCCTGGTCGGGACAGGGGTGGAATGACTACACCTTC.

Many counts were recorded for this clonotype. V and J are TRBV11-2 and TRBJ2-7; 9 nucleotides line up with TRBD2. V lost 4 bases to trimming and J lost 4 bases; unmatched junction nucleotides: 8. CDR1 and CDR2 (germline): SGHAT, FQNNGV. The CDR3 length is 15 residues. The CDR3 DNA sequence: TGTGCCAGCAGCTCTAGTGGCGGGAGGGGATACGAGCAGTACTTC. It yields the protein CASSSSGGRGYEQYF.

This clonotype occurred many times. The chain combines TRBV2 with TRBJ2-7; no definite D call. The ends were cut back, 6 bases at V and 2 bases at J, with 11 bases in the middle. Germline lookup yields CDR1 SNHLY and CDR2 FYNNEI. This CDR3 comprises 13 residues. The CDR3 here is CASRGSPTYEQYF. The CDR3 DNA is TGTGCCAGCAGGGGGTCCCCGACCTACGAGCAGTACTTC.

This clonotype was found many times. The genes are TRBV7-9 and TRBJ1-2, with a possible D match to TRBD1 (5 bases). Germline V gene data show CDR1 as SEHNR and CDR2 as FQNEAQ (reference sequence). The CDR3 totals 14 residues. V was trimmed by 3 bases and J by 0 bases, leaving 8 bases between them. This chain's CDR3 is CASSFQGPNYGYTF. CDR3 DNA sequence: TGTGCCAGCAGCTTCCAGGGTCCTAACTATGGCTACACCTTC. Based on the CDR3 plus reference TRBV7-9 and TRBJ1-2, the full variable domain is DTGVSQNPRHKITKRGQNVTFRCDPISEHNRLYWYRQTLGQGPEFLTYFQNEAQLEKSRLLSDRFSAERPKGSFSTLEIQRTEQGDSAMYLCASSFQGPNYGYTFGSGTRLTVV.

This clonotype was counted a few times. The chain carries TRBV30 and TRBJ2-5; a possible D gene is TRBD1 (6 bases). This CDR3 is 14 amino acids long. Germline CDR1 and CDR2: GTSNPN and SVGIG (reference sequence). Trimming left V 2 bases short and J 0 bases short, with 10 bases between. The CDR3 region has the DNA TGTGCCTGGAGTCCTTGGGGGCACCAAGAGACCCAGTACTTC. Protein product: CAWSPWGHQETQYF. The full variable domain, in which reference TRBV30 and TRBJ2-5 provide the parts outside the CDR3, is SQTIHQWPATLVQPVGSPLSLECTVEGTSNPNLYWYRQAAGRGLQLLFYSVGIGQISSEVPQNLSASRPQDRQFILSSKKLLLSDSGFYLCAWSPWGHQETQYFGPGTRLLVL.

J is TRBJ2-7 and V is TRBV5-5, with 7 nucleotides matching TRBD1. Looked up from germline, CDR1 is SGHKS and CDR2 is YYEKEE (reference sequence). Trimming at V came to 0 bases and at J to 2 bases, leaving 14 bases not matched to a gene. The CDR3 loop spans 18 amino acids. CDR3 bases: TGTGCCAGCAGCTTGGAACCTTTACTCGGGACAGAAGCCTACGAGCAGTACTTC. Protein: CASSLEPLLGTEAYEQYF.

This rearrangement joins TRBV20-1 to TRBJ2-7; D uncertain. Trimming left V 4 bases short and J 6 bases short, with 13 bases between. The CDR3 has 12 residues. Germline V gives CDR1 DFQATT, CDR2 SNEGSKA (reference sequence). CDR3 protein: CSATRMAGEQYF. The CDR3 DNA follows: TGCAGTGCTACACGGATGGCTGGCGAGCAGTACTTC.

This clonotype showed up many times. The CDR3 region is CSARDLEEKLFF. In nucleotides, the CDR3 is TGCAGTGCTAGAGATTTGGAGGAAAAACTGTTTTTT. The chain employs TRBV20-1 and TRBJ1-4; unclear D gene. There are 12 residues in the CDR3. CDR1 and CDR2 from the germline V gene are DFQATT and SNEGSKA (reference sequence). The V and J ends lost 0 bases and 8 bases respectively, with 7 bases between them.

The CDR3 DNA is TGTGCCAGTAGTGAAACAGGGGGCAAAAACTATGGCTACACCTTC. It specifies CASSETGGKNYGYTF. V usage is TRBV19 and J usage is TRBJ1-2, with 9 bases matching TRBD1. J gave up 2 bases and V 5 bases, and 6 bases lay outside the gene matches. Germline assignment: CDR1 LNHDA and CDR2 SQIVND (reference sequence). This CDR3 has 15 amino acids.

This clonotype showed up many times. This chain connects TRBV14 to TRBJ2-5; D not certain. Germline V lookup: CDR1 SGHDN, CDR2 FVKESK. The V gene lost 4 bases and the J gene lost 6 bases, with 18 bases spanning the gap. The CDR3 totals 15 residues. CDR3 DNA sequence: TGTGCCAGCAGCCCAAGAGGAGACATAAGTAAGACCCAGTACTTC. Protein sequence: CASSPRGDISKTQYF.

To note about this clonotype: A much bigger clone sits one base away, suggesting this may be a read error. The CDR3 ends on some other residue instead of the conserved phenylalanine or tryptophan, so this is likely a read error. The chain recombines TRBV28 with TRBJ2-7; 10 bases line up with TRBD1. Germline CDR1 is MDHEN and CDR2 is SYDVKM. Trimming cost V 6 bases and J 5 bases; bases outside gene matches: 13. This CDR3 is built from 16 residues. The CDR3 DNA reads TGTGCCAGCAGGGCCCCCGCCGGGACAGGGGATCACGAGCAGTACCTC. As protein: CASRAPAGTGDHEQYL.